Each of the 18 T cell receptor beta chains below was sequenced from the same sample in a study of vaccination effects on CD4 cells after COVID-19 (dated by TCRdb to between 2021 and 2024). What these receptors recognize is not known. After around 11 days of culture, CD4+ T cells were isolated with the EasySep CD4+ T cell isolation kit. Library prep was done by the immunoSEQ multiplex PCR assay. TCRdb's version of the immuneACCESS table is confined to in-frame rearrangements and falls short of the full clone set. An unresolved V gene accounts for under half of the shortfall where checked; the remainder is of unknown origin. The sample table shows about 48,000 clones, and 50% to 80% are seen once. The ten top clones hold nearly 5.5% of the sample. The sequencing used CD4+ T cells from PBMCs cultured without peptide, collected before COVID-19 vaccination. The origin of the receptors is a human donor who received a COVID-19 vaccine.

The chain couples TRBV5-1 to TRBJ2-5; D is uncertain. This CDR3 has 14 residues. V was shortened by 1 base and J by 0 bases, with 7 bases between the two germline ends. Germline CDR1 is SGHRS and CDR2 is YFSETQ. For the CDR3, the DNA is TGCGCCAGCAGCTTGTGGGGTGACCAAGAGACCCAGTACTTC. This sequence encodes CASSLWGDQETQYF.

The chain links TRBV28 to TRBJ2-2; the D call may be TRBD1 or TRBD2 (5 bases each). Germline V CDR1 and CDR2: MDHEN, SYDVKM. V lost 5 bases and J 3 bases, leaving 10 bases between the germline ends. The CDR3 extends over 14 amino acids. The DNA of the CDR3 is TGTGCCAGCAGTCGGGACGGAGACACCGGGGAGCTGTTTTTT. This codes for CASSRDGDTGELFF.

The chain is built from TRBV30 and TRBJ1-2; 11 nucleotides match TRBD1. Germline V gene data show CDR1 as GTSNPN and CDR2 as SVGIG (reference sequence). After removal of 1 base from V and 8 bases from J, the junction contained 6 bases not matched to a gene. There are 14 residues in the CDR3. CDR3 protein: CAWSAGQGARGYTF. The CDR3 DNA sequence: TGTGCCTGGAGTGCTGGACAGGGGGCAAGAGGCTACACCTTC.

The chain joins TRBV3-1 (or the pseudogene TRBV3-2) to TRBJ1-4; no clear D gene. Germline CDR1 reads LGHDT; CDR2 reads YNNKEL (reference sequence). The V end lost 4 bases, the J end lost 8 bases, and 11 bases lay between the germline ends. The CDR3 totals 13 residues. CDR3 protein: CASSPGRMEKLFF. The CDR3 region has the DNA TGTGCCAGCAGCCCCGGACGTATGGAAAAACTGTTTTTT.

The genes are TRBV5-4 and TRBJ2-2, with D unclear. This CDR3 region has 15 residues. Germline assignment: CDR1 SGHNT and CDR2 YYREEE (reference sequence). V gave up 3 bases and J gave up 4 bases, with 13 bases separating them. Here the CDR3 reads CASSSHAPGTGELFF. CDR3 DNA: TGTGCCAGCAGCTCCCACGCCCCGGGCACCGGGGAGCTGTTTTTT.

V gene TRBV11-1 combines with J gene TRBJ2-5; perhaps TRBD1 as D (6 bases). Looked up from germline, CDR1 is SGHAT and CDR2 is FQDESV (reference sequence). This CDR3 is built from 14 residues. V was shortened by 7 bases and J by 4 bases, with 16 bases between the two germline ends. The CDR3 nucleotides read TGTGCCAGCATCCAAACAGGGCCCCCAGAGACCCAGTACTTC. This sequence encodes CASIQTGPPETQYF.

The chain combines TRBV6-6 with TRBJ2-5, with TRBD2 matching over 11 bases. V was pared by 7 bases and J by 4 bases, with 11 bases of the junction left unmatched. Germline values: CDR1 MNHNY, CDR2 SVGAGI (reference sequence). The CDR3 extends over 16 amino acids. The CDR3 nucleotides read TGTGCCAGCATCGATCTTAGCGGGAGGGCACGAGAGACCCAGTACTTC. The encoded protein is CASIDLSGRARETQYF.

This clone was detected only once. The V call is TRBV11-3, the J call TRBJ2-7, with 10 bases identical to TRBD1. The germline V gene has CDR1 SGHNT and CDR2 YENEEA. After removal of 0 bases from V and 2 bases from J, the junction contained 16 bases not matched to a gene. The CDR3 totals 20 residues. CDR3 in amino acids: CASSLDQGTGEAGGPYEQYF. In DNA form, the CDR3 reads TGTGCCAGCAGCTTAGATCAGGGGACAGGGGAGGCGGGAGGCCCCTACGAGCAGTACTTC.

The sample holds one count of this clone. The chain has TRBV6-5 and TRBJ1-5; D is perhaps TRBD1 (6 bases). Trimming pared 11 bases from V and 0 bases from J, leaving 11 bases between. The CDR3 contains 13 residues. Germline values: CDR1 MNHEY, CDR2 SVGAGI. Written as DNA, the CDR3 is TGTGCCGGACACAGGGATAGCAATCAGCCCCAGCATTTT. Translating it yields CAGHRDSNQPQHF.

This chain uses TRBV4-2 with TRBJ2-3; 9 bases are a match to TRBD2. CDR1 and CDR2 (germline): LGHNA, YNFKEQ. The CDR3 contains 15 residues. V dropped 4 bases and J dropped 7; count of bases not matched to a gene: 9. The CDR3 bases are TGTGCCAGCAGCCCCCAGACGCGGGGGGGCAATACGCAGTATTTT. This gives the protein CASSPQTRGGNTQYF.

The chain uses TRBV19 and TRBJ1-5, with a possible D match to TRBD1 (6 bases). Trimming removed 0 bases at V and 3 bases at J, with 15 bases between. CDR3 length: 17 residues. In germline, CDR1 is LNHDA, CDR2 SQIVND (reference sequence). The CDR3 DNA sequence: TGTGCCAGTAGTATAGATCCGGTGGACAGAATCAATCAGCCCCAGCATTTT. Translated, it gives CASSIDPVDRINQPQHF.

This clone was picked up one time. The chain is built from TRBV7-9 and TRBJ2-5; no clear D gene. From germline, CDR1 is SEHNR and CDR2 FQNEAQ (reference sequence). The CDR3 sequence is 12 residues long. Trimming removed 0 bases from V and 5 bases from J, with 4 bases in between. The CDR3, as DNA: TGTGCCAGCAGCTTAGCATACGAGACCCAGTACTTC. Its protein product is CASSLAYETQYF.

V is TRBV6-5 and J is TRBJ1-1; possibly TRBD1 for D (5 bases). This CDR3 comprises 13 residues. Germline loops: CDR1 MNHEY, CDR2 SVGAGI. V lost 7 bases and J lost 1, with 10 bases in between. The CDR3 region is CASTRQPNTEAFF. The CDR3, as DNA: TGTGCCAGCACCAGACAGCCGAACACTGAAGCTTTCTTT.

The V gene is TRBV12-3 or TRBV12-4, the J gene TRBJ1-6, with TRBD1 matching over 7 bases. V dropped 4 bases and J dropped 8; count of bases not matched to a gene: 2. This CDR3 spans 13 amino acids. The CDR3 DNA is TGTGCCAGCAGTTCCACAGGGGATTCACCCCTCCACTTT. Protein: CASSSTGDSPLHF.

The CDR3 reads CATSRDPGSNQPQHF. CDR3 DNA sequence: TGTGCCACCAGCAGAGATCCGGGTAGCAATCAGCCCCAGCATTTT. This chain connects TRBV15 to TRBJ1-5; no clear D gene. V lost 0 bases to trimming and J lost 0 bases, with 6 bases between them. Looked up from germline, CDR1 is LNHNV and CDR2 is YYDKDF (reference sequence). CDR3 length: 15 amino acids.

The chain couples TRBV7-3 to TRBJ2-2; maybe TRBD2 (5 bases). V lost 5 bases and J 4 bases, leaving 17 bases between the germline ends. The CDR3 contains 16 residues. Germline CDR1 SGHTA, CDR2 FQGTGA. As DNA, the CDR3 is TGTGCCAGCAGCCTCGACTATCGACGGGGCACCGGGGAGCTGTTTTTT. Translating gives CASSLDYRRGTGELFF.

The chain links TRBV18 to TRBJ1-1, with unresolved D. This CDR3 spans 13 amino acids. V was trimmed by 1 base and J by 7 bases, leaving 10 bases between them. CDR1 and CDR2 from the germline V gene are KGHSH and LQKENI. The CDR3 loop is CASSPRDGREAFF. The DNA of the CDR3 is TGTGCCAGCTCACCACGGGATGGACGTGAAGCTTTCTTT.

This chain connects TRBV6-5 to TRBJ1-1, with D possibly matching TRBD1 (6 bases). Trimming pared 6 bases from V and 6 bases from J, leaving 17 bases between. This CDR3 is 14 amino acids long. The germline V gene has CDR1 MNHEY and CDR2 SVGAGI. The CDR3 bases are TGTGCCAGCAGACCACCTACAGGGACCTCTGAAGCTTTCTTT. It encodes CASRPPTGTSEAFF.